Sequencing of this T cell receptor (beta chain) was carried out in a study of OX40 agonist ivuxolimab in advanced cancers. On the study more broadly: Patients received the agonistic anti-OX40 (CD134) antibody ivuxolimab. Cohort: 82.7% men, mean age about 60, aged about 20 to 79. Of the patients, three showed partial responses, one with hepatocellular carcinoma and two with cutaneous melanoma.

Assay: immunoSEQ multiplex PCR; the TCRdb copy retains only in-frame clones and omits some. Among some 100,000 clones, about 91% were seen once, and the ten largest hold about 0.17%. Germline V gives CDR1 SGHRS, CDR2 YFSETQ. The J segment lost 0 bases and the V segment lost 7 bases, leaving 7 bases of the junction unmatched. The CDR3 totals 15 residues. At baseline, cycle 4 day 1, and cycle 7 day 1, blood was sampled. The TCR was taken from an adult with an advanced solid tumor such as melanoma, head and neck, liver or kidney cancer. The chain joins TRBV5-1 to TRBJ2-1; 7 nucleotides align to TRBD1. The sequencing used CD4+ or CD8+ T cells sorted from blood, collected in a trial of the OX40 agonist ivuxolimab. CDR3 protein: CASSQGLSSYNEQFF. The CDR3 DNA reads TGCGCCAGCTCACAGGGGTTAAGCTCCTACAATGAGCAGTTCTTC.